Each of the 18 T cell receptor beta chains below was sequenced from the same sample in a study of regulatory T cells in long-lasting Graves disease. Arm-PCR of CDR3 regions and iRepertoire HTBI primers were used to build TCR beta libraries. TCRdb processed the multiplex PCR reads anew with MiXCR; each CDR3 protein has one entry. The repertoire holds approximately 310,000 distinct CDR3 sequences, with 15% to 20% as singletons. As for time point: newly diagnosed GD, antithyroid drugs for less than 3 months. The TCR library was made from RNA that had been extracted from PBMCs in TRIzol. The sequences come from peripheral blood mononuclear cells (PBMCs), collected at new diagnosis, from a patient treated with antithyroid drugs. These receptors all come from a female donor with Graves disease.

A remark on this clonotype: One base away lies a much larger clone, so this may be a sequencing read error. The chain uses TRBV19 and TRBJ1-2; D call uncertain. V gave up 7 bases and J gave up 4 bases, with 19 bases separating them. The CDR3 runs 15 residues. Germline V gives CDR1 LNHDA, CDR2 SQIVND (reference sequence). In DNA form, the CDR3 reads TGTGCCAGTACAGGACGGAAGGCGACCGTCTATGGCTACACCTTC. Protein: CASTGRKATVYGYTF.

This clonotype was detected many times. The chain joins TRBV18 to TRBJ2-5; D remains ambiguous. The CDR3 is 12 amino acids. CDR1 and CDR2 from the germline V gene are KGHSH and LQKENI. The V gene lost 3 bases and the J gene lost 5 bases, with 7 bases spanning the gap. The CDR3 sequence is CASSPSEETQYF. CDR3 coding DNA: TGTGCCAGCTCACCGTCGGAGGAGACCCAGTACTTC. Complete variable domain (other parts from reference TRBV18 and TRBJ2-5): NAGVMQNPRHLVRRRGQEARLRCSPMKGHSHVYWYRQLPEEGLKFMVYLQKENIIDESGMPKERFSAEFPKEGPSILRIQQVVRGDSAAYFCASSPSEETQYFGPGTRLLVL.

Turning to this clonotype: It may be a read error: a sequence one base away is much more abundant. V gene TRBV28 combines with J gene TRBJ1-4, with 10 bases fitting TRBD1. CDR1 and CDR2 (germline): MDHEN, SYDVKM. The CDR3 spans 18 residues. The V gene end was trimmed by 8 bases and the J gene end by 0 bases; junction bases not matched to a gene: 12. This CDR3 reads CASGAPGDRGATNEKLFF. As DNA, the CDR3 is TGTGCCAGCGGTGCCCCAGGGGACAGGGGTGCAACTAATGAAAAACTGTTTTTT.

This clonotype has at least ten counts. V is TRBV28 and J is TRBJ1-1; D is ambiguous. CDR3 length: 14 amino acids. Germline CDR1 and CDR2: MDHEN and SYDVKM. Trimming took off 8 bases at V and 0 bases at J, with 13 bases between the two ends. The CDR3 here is CASEPPTLNTEAFF. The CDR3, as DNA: TGTGCCAGCGAGCCTCCCACTCTGAACACTGAAGCTTTCTTT.

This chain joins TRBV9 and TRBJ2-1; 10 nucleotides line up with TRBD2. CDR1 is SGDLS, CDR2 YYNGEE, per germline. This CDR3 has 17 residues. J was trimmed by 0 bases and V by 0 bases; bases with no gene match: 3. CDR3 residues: CASSVGTSGRSYNEQFF. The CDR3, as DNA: TGTGCCAGCAGCGTAGGGACTAGCGGCCGCTCCTACAATGAGCAGTTCTTC. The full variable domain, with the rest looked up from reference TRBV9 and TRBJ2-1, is DSGVTQTPKHLITATGQRVTLRCSPRSGDLSVYWYQQSLDQGLQFLIQYYNGEERAKGNILERFSAQQFPDLHSELNLSSLELGDSALYFCASSVGTSGRSYNEQFFGPGTRLTVL.

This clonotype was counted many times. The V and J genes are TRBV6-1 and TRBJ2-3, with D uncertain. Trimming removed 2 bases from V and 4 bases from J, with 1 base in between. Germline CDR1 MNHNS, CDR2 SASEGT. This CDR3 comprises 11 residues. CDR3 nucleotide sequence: TGTGCCAGCAGTGAACCAGATACGCAGTATTTT. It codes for CASSEPDTQYF.

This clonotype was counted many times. The CDR3 sequence: CSAISGSNTGELFF. In nucleotides, the CDR3 is TGCAGTGCCATTAGCGGGAGCAACACCGGGGAGCTGTTTTTT. This chain links TRBV20-1 with TRBJ2-2, with 9 positions matching TRBD2. V was clipped by 6 bases and J by 2 bases; unmatched bases: 4. There are 14 residues in the CDR3. Germline V gene lookup returns CDR1 DFQATT and CDR2 SNEGSKA (reference sequence).

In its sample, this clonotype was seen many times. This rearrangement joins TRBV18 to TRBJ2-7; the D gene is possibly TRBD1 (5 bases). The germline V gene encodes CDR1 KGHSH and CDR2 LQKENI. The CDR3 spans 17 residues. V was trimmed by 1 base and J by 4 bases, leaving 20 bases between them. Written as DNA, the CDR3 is TGTGCCAGCTCACCACGCCAGGGTCCCGTCGCCGTGTACGAGCAGTACTTC. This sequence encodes CASSPRQGPVAVYEQYF.

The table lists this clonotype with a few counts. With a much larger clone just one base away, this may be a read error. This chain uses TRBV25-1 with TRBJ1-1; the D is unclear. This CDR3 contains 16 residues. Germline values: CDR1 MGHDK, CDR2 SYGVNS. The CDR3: CARSDSDPRVSSAAFF. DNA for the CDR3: TGTGCCAGGAGTGACTCTGATCCCCGGGTCTCCTCGGCAGCTTTCTTT.

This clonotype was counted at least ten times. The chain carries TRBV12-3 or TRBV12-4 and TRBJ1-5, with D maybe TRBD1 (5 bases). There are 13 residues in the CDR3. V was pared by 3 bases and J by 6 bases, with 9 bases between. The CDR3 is CASSLGGFQPQHF. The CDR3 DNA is TGTGCCAGCAGTTTGGGGGGGTTTCAGCCCCAGCATTTT.

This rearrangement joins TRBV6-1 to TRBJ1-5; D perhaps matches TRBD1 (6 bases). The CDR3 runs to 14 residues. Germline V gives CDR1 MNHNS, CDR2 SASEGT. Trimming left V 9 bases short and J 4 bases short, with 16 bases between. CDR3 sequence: CARGTWGLNQPQHF. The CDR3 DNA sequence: TGTGCCAGGGGAACATGGGGGCTAAATCAGCCCCAGCATTTT.

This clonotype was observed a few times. The CDR3: CASSLGTSGSEQYF. In DNA form, the CDR3 reads TGTGCCAGCAGTTTAGGGACTAGCGGGAGCGAGCAGTACTTC. The chain is built from TRBV12-3 or TRBV12-4 and TRBJ2-7; 13 bases fit TRBD2. With V trimmed by 1 base and J by 6 bases, 0 bases remained unmatched. CDR3 length: 14 residues.

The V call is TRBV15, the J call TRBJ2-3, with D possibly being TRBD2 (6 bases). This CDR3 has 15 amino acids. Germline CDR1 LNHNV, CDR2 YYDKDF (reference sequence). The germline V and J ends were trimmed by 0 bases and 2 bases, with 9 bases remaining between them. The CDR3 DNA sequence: TGTGCCACCAGCAGAGATAGCGGACCCACAGATACGCAGTATTTT. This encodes CATSRDSGPTDTQYF.

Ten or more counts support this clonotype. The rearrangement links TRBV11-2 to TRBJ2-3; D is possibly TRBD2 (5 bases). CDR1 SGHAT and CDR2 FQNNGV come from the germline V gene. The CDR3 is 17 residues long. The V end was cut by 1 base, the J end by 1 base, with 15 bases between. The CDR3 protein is CASSLAGSLSGTDTQYF. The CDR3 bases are TGTGCCAGCAGCTTAGCGGGGTCCCTCTCAGGCACAGATACGCAGTATTTT.

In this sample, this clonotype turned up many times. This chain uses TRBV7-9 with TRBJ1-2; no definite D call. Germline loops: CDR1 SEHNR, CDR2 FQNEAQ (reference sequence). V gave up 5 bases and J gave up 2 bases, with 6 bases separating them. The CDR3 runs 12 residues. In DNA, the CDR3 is TGTGCCAGCAGCCCCGGAAACTATGGCTACACCTTC. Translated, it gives CASSPGNYGYTF.

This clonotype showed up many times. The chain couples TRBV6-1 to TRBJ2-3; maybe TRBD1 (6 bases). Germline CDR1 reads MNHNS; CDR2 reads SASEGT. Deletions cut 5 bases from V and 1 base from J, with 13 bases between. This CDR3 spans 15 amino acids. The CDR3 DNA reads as TGTGCCAGCAGTCCCGAAGCAGGGGGCACAGATACGCAGTATTTT. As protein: CASSPEAGGTDTQYF.

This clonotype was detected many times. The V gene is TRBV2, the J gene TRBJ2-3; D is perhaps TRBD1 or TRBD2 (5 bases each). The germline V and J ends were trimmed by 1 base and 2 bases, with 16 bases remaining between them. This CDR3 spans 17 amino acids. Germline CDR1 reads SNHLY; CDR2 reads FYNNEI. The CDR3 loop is CASSEGGWGPNTDTQYF. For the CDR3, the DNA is TGTGCCAGCAGTGAAGGGGGGTGGGGACCCAACACAGATACGCAGTATTTT.

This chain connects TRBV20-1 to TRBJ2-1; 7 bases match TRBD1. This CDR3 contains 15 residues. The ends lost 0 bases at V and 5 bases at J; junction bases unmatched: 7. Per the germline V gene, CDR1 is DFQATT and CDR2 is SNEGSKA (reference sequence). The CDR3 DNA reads TGCAGTGCTAGAGATTACAGGGGTCGGGACAATGAGCAGTTCTTC. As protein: CSARDYRGRDNEQFF.